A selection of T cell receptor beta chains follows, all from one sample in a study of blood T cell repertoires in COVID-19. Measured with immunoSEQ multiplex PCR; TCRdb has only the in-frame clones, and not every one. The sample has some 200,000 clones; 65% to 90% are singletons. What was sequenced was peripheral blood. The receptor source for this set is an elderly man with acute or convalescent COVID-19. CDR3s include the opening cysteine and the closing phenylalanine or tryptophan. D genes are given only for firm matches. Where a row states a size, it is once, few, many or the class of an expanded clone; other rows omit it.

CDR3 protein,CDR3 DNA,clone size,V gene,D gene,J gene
CASSDPLRGVSYNEQFF,TGTGCCAGCAGCGACCCCCTTCGCGGAGTCTCCTACAATGAGCAGTTCTTC,.,TRBV9,.,TRBJ2-1
CASSFDRGIGSGELFF,TGTGCCAGCAGCTTCGACAGGGGCATTGGGAGCGGGGAGCTGTTTTTT,few,TRBV5-6,TRBD1,TRBJ2-2
CASSLARASGSGTYEQYF,TGTGCCAGCAGCTTAGCGAGAGCTAGCGGGAGTGGGACCTACGAGCAGTACTTC,.,TRBV7-2,TRBD2,TRBJ2-7
CASSEQRTGKSGTSSNEQFF,TGTGCCAGCAGTGAACAACGGACAGGGAAAAGCGGGACCTCGAGCAATGAGCAGTTCTTC,.,TRBV6-1,.,TRBJ2-1
CASSSRDRGEQYF,TGTGCCAGCAGCTCGCGGGACAGGGGCGAGCAGTACTTC,once,TRBV7-6,TRBD1,TRBJ2-7
CASRGATYEQYF,TGTGCCAGCAGGGGGGCTACCTACGAGCAGTACTTC,.,TRBV2,.,TRBJ2-7
CASSQDMRAPEAFF,TGCGCCAGCAGCCAAGATATGCGAGCCCCTGAAGCTTTCTTT,.,TRBV4-3,.,TRBJ1-1
CASSLSWQVGNTIYF,TGTGCCAGCAGTTTATCGTGGCAGGTTGGAAACACCATATATTTT,once,TRBV27,.,TRBJ1-3
CSVLQVQETQYF,TGCAGCGTTCTACAGGTCCAGGAGACCCAGTACTTC,.,TRBV29-1,.,TRBJ2-5
CASSQETGLAGFSYNEQFF,TGTGCCAGCAGCCAAGAAACGGGACTAGCGGGTTTCTCCTACAATGAGCAGTTCTTC,.,TRBV3-1/TRBV3-2,TRBD2,TRBJ2-1
CASSLSDSYGYTF,TGTGCCAGCAGTTTATCAGACAGTTATGGCTACACCTTC,.,TRBV12-3/TRBV12-4,.,TRBJ1-2
CSVAQGNEAFF,TGCAGCGTTGCCCAGGGGAACGAAGCTTTCTTT,.,TRBV29-1,.,TRBJ1-1
CASSPPVSQGADNEQFF,TGTGCCAGCTCACCACCCGTATCACAGGGTGCCGACAATGAGCAGTTCTTC,.,TRBV18,.,TRBJ2-1
CASSFLGGPSTYEQYF,TGTGCCAGCAGTTTCCTCGGGGGTCCGTCAACCTACGAGCAGTACTTC,.,TRBV28,.,TRBJ2-7
CASSRPGTGDGNTEAFF,TGTGCCAGCAGCAGACCCGGGACAGGGGATGGGAACACTGAAGCTTTCTTT,.,TRBV21-1,.,TRBJ1-1
CASSPQGPGKTQYF,TGCGCCAGCAGCCCCCAGGGGCCAGGAAAGACCCAGTACTTC,.,TRBV4-1,.,TRBJ2-5
CASSLLLNQKDTQYF,TGTGCCAGCAGTTTACTCCTAAACCAAAAGGATACGCAGTATTTT,.,TRBV28,.,TRBJ2-3
CASSPPKQGANEQFF,TGTGCCAGCAGCCCGCCGAAGCAGGGGGCCAATGAGCAGTTCTTC,.,TRBV5-4,TRBD1,TRBJ2-1
CAWSLGGQRYNEQFF,TGTGCCTGGAGTTTAGGAGGGCAAAGATACAATGAGCAGTTCTTC,.,TRBV30,.,TRBJ2-1
CASSPVVISGNTIYF,TGCGCCAGCAGCCCGGTAGTTATTTCTGGAAACACCATATATTTT,.,TRBV4-1,.,TRBJ1-3
CASSQGGDSPLHF,TGTGCCAGCAGCCAAGGGGGAGATTCACCCCTCCACTTT,.,TRBV3-1/TRBV3-2,.,TRBJ1-6
CASSTYQGLAGNNEQFF,TGTGCCAGTTCAACTTACCAGGGACTAGCGGGGAACAATGAGCAGTTCTTC,once,TRBV19,TRBD2,TRBJ2-1
CASSPGLNYEQYF,TGTGCCAGCTCACCGGGGCTGAACTACGAGCAGTACTTC,.,TRBV18,.,TRBJ2-7
CAISDLGPTQYF,TGTGCCATCAGTGATCTGGGCCCAACGCAGTATTTT,.,TRBV10-3,.,TRBJ2-3
CASSSWSDGENTIYF,TGTGCCAGCAGCTCCTGGTCCGACGGGGAAAACACCATATATTTT,.,TRBV6-2/TRBV6-3,.,TRBJ1-3
CASSSKRGRTDTQYF,TGTGCCAGCAGCTCGAAGCGGGGGCGCACAGATACGCAGTATTTT,.,TRBV7-2,TRBD2,TRBJ2-3
CAISEGGVTQYF,TGTGCCATCAGTGAGGGAGGGGTTACGCAGTATTTT,.,TRBV10-3,.,TRBJ2-3
CASSNAPGLAGFSTGELFF,TGTGCCAGCAGCAACGCCCCGGGACTAGCGGGATTTTCCACCGGGGAGCTGTTTTTT,.,TRBV7-9,TRBD2,TRBJ2-2
CASSDFKAGKLFF,TGTGCCAGTAGCGACTTCAAAGCCGGAAAACTGTTTTTT,.,TRBV19,.,TRBJ1-4
CASSLAGVTEIYF,TGTGCCAGCAGCTTAGCGGGAGTCACAGAGATATATTTT,.,TRBV7-8,.,TRBJ1-3
CASSFKGAMINQPQHF,TGTGCCAGCAGTTTTAAGGGGGCTATGATCAATCAGCCCCAGCATTTT,.,TRBV27,TRBD1,TRBJ1-5
CAISRLGDYTDTQYF,TGTGCCATCAGTAGACTGGGGGACTACACAGATACGCAGTATTTT,.,TRBV10-3,TRBD2,TRBJ2-3
CASSREKGAFEQFF,TGTGCCAGCAGCCGAGAAAAGGGGGCTTTTGAGCAGTTCTTC,.,TRBV16,TRBD1,TRBJ2-1
CSAQGEETQYF,TGCAGTGCCCAGGGGGAAGAGACCCAGTACTTC,once,TRBV20-1,TRBD1,TRBJ2-5
CASSLKGQGYGWYTF,TGTGCCAGCAGCCTAAAGGGACAGGGCTATGGTTGGTACACCTTC,.,TRBV6-5,TRBD1,TRBJ1-2
CASRLTGSIGYTF,TGTGCCAGCAGACTTACAGGGTCTATAGGCTACACCTTC,.,TRBV27,.,TRBJ1-2
CASSLGTGQTYGYTF,TGCGCCAGCAGCTTGGGAACGGGACAGACCTATGGCTACACCTTC,.,TRBV5-1,TRBD1,TRBJ1-2
CATSEPTSGSPDTQYF,TGTGCCACCAGTGAACCGACTAGCGGGAGTCCAGATACGCAGTATTTT,.,TRBV24-1,TRBD2,TRBJ2-3
CASSLVQVVDEQFF,TGCGCCAGCAGCTTGGTTCAGGTTGTGGATGAGCAGTTCTTC,.,TRBV5-1,.,TRBJ2-1
CAITQGDGYTF,TGTGCCATCACGCAGGGCGATGGCTACACCTTC,.,TRBV10-3,.,TRBJ1-2
CASSGTGFYEQYF,TGTGCCAGCAGTGGGACAGGTTTCTACGAGCAGTACTTC,.,TRBV2,TRBD1,TRBJ2-7
CASSFWTAAYNEQFF,TGTGCCAGCAGCTTCTGGACAGCTGCCTACAATGAGCAGTTCTTC,.,TRBV5-8,.,TRBJ2-1
CASSLRTVGDYGYTF,TGTGCCAGCAGCCTACGGACAGTGGGGGACTATGGCTACACCTTC,.,TRBV27,.,TRBJ1-2
CASSSLAGGDNEQFF,TGTGCCAGCAGCTCACTAGCGGGAGGGGACAATGAGCAGTTCTTC,.,TRBV5-4,TRBD2,TRBJ2-1
CASSRNSGGELFF,TGTGCCAGCAGCCGGAACAGCGGTGGGGAGCTGTTTTTT,.,TRBV3-1/TRBV3-2,.,TRBJ2-2